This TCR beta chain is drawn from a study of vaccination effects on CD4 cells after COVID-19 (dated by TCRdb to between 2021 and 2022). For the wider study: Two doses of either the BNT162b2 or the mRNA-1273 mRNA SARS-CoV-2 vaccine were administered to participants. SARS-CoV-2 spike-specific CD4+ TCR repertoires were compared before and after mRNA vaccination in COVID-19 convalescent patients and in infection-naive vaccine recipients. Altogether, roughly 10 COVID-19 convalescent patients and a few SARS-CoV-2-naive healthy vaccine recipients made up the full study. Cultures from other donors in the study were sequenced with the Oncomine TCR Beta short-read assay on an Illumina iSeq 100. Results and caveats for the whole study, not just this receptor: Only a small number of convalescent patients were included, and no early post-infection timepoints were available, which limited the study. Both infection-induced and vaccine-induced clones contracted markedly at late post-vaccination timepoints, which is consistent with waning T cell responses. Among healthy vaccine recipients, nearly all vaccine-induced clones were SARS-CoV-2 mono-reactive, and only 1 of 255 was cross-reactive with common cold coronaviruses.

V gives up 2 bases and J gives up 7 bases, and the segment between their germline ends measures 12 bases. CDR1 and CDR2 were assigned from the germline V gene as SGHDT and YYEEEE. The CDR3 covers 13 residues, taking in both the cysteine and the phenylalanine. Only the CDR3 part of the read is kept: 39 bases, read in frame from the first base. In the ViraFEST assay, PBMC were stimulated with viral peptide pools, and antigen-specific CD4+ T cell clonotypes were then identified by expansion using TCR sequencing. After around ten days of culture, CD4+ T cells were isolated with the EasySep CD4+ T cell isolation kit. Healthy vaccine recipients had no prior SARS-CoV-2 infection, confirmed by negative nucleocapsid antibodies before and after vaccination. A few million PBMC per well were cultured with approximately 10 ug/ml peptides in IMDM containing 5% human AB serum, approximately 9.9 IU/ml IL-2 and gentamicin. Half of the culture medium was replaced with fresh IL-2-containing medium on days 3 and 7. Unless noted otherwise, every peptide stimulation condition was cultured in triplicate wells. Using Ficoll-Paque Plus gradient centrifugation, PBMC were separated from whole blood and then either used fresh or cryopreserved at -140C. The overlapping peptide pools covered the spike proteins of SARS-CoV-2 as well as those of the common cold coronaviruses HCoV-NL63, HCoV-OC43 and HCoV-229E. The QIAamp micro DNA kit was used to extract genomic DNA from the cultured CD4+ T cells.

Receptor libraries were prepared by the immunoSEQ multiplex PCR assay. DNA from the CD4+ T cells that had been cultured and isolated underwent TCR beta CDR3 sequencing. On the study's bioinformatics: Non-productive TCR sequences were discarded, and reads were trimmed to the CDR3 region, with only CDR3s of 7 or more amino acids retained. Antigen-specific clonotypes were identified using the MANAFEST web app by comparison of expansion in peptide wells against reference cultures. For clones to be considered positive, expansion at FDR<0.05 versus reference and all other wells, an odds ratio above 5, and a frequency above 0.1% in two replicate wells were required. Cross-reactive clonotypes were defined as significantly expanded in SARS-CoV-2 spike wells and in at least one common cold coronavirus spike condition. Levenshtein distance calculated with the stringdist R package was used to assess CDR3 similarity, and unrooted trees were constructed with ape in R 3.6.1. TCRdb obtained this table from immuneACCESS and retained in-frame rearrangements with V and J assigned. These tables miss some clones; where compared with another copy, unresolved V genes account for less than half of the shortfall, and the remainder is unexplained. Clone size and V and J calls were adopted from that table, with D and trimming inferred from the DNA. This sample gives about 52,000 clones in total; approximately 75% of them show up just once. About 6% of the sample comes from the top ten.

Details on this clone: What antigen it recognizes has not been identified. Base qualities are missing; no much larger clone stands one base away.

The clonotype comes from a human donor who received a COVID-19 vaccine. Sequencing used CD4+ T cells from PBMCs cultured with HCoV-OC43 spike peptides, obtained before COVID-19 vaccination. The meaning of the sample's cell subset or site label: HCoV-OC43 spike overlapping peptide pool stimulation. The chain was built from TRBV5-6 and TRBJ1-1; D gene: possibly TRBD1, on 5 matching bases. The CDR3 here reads CASSFGGEGEAFF. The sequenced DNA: TGTGCCAGCAGCTTCGGGGGGGAGGGTGAAGCTTTCTTT.